The source of this T cell receptor beta chain is a study of Ad26.COV2.S vaccination and SARS-CoV-2 variants. The overall study: In the study, Ad26.COV2.S was injected intramuscularly once, or twice 56 days apart.

This sample's treatment: roughly 18 received Ad26.COV2.S at low or high dose, single or two shots; 5 received placebo; per-sample allocation not given. Specimens were obtained on day 63 following the first vaccine or placebo injection. Germline V gives CDR1 SGHTA, CDR2 FQGNSA. The CDR3 runs to 15 residues. The germline V and J ends were trimmed by 0 bases and 0 bases, with 6 bases remaining between them. This table comes from immunoSEQ multiplex PCR, and its TCRdb copy is limited to in-frame clones, with some not included. Of about 350,000 clones in the sample, 85% were seen once. The chain combines TRBV7-2 with TRBJ1-3; D is unresolved. This TCR was sampled from a person aged 18-65 years who received the Ad26.COV2.S COVID-19 vaccine or a placebo. The material sequenced was peripheral blood, taken in a trial of Ad26.COV2.S vaccine versus placebo. CDR3: CASSLAGHSGNTIYF. The CDR3 nucleotides read TGTGCCAGCAGCTTAGCAGGGCACTCTGGAAACACCATATATTTT.